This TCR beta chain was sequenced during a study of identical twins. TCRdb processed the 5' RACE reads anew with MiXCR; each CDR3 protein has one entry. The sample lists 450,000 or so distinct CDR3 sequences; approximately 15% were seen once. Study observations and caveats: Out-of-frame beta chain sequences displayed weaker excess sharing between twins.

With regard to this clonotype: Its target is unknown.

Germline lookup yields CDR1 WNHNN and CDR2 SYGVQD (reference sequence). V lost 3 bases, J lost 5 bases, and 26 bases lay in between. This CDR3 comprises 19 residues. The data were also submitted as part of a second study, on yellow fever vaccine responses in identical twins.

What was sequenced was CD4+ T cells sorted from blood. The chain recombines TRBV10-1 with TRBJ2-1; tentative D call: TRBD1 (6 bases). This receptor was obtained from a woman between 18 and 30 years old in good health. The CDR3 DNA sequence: TGCGCCAGCAGTGACCAGTTTGGGGGCCGCAAGGGTCGGGACAATGAGCAGTTCTTC. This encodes CASSDQFGGRKGRDNEQFF.